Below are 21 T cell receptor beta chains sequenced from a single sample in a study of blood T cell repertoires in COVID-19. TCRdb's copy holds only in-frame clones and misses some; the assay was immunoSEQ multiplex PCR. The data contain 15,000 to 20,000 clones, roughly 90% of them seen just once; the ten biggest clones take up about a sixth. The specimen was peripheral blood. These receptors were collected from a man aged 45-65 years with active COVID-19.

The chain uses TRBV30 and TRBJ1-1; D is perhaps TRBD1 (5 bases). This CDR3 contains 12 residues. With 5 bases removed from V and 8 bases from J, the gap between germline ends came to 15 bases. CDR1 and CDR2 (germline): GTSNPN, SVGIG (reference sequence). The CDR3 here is CAWSQQVEEAFF. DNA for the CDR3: TGTGCCTGGTCCCAACAGGTTGAAGAAGCTTTCTTT.

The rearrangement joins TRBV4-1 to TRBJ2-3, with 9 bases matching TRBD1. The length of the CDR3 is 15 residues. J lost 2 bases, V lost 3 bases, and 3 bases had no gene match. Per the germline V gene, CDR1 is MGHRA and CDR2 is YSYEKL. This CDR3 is CASSQGTGSTDTQYF. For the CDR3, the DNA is TGCGCCAGCAGCCAGGGGACAGGGTCCACAGATACGCAGTATTTT.

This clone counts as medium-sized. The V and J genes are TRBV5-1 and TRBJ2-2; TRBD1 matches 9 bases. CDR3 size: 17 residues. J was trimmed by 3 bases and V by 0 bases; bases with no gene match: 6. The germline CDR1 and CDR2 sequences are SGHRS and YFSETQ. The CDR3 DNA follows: TGCGCCAGCAGCTTGGTTGGGACAGGGATTTACACCGGGGAGCTGTTTTTT. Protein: CASSLVGTGIYTGELFF.

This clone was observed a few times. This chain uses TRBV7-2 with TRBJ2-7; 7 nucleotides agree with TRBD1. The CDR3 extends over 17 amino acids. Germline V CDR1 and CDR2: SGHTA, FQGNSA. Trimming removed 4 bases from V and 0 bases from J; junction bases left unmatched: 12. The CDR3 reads CASSSPLLTGNSYEQYF. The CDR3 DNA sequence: TGTGCCAGCAGCTCGCCCCTATTGACAGGGAACTCCTACGAGCAGTACTTC.

The DNA of the CDR3 is TGCGCCAGCAGCTCCCAGGGGAATGAGCAGTTCTTC. Encoded protein: CASSSQGNEQFF. The V and J genes are TRBV5-1 and TRBJ2-1; perhaps TRBD1 as D (6 bases). CDR3 length: 12 amino acids. Germline V gene sequence: CDR1 SGHRS, CDR2 YFSETQ. Trimming removed 3 bases from V and 7 bases from J, with 8 bases in between.

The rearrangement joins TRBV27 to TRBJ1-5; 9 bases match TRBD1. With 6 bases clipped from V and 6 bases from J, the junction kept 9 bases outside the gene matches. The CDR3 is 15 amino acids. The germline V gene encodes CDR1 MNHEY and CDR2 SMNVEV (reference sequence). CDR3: CASRSSGQGGQPQHF. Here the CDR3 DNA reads TGTGCCAGCAGGTCTTCGGGACAGGGAGGTCAGCCCCAGCATTTT.

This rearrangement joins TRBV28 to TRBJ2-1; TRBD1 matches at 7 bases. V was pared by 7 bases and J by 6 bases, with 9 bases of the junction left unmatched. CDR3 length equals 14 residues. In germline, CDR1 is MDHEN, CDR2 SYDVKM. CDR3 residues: CASNLLGDSNEQFF. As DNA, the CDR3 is TGTGCCAGCAACCTCTTGGGGGACAGCAATGAGCAGTTCTTC.

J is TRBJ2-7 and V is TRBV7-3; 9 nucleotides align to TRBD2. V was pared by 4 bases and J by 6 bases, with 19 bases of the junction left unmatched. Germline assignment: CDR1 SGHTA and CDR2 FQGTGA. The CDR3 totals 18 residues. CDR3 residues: CASSSSTLSGVSGSEQYF. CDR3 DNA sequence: TGTGCCAGCAGCTCCAGCACGTTATCAGGGGTTAGCGGGAGCGAGCAGTACTTC.

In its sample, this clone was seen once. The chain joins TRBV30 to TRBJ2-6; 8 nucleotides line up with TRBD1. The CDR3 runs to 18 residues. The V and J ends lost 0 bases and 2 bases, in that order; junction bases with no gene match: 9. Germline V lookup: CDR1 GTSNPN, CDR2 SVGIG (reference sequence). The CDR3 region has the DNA TGTGCCTGGAGTGTACGTCAGGGGGCGCGGGCTGGGGCCAACGTCCTGACTTTC. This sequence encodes CAWSVRQGARAGANVLTF.

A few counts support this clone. The CDR3 here is CASTLTGLGSYEQYF. In nucleotides, the CDR3 is TGTGCCAGCACCCTGACAGGACTGGGCTCCTACGAGCAGTACTTC. The gene calls are TRBV27 and TRBJ2-7; the D gene is possibly TRBD1 (6 bases). CDR1 and CDR2 from the germline V gene are MNHEY and SMNVEV (reference sequence). This CDR3 comprises 15 residues. Trimming shortened V by 7 bases and J by 0 bases, and 16 bases separated the two germline ends.

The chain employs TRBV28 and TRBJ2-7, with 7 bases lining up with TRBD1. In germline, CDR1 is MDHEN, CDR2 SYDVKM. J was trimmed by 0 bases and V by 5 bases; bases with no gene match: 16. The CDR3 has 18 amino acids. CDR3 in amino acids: CASSHTRTGWQSSYEQYF. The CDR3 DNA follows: TGTGCCAGCAGTCACACTCGGACAGGATGGCAGAGCTCCTACGAGCAGTACTTC.

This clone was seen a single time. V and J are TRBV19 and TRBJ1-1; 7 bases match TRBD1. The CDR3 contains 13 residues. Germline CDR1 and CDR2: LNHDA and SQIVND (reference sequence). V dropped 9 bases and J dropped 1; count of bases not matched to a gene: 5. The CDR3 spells CASRDRSNTEAFF. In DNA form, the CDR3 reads TGTGCCAGCAGGGACAGATCGAACACTGAAGCTTTCTTT.

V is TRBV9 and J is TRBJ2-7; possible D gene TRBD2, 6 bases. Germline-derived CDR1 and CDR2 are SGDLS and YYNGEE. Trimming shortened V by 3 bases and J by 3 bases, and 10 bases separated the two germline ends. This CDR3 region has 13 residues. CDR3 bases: TGTGCCAGCAGCGCCGGACTAATCTACGAGCAGTACTTC. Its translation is CASSAGLIYEQYF.

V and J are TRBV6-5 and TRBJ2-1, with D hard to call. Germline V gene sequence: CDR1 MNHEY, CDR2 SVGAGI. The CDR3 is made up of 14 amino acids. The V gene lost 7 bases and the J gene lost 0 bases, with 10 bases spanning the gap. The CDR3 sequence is CASTRDLSYNEQFF. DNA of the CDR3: TGTGCCAGCACTCGAGATCTCTCCTACAATGAGCAGTTCTTC.

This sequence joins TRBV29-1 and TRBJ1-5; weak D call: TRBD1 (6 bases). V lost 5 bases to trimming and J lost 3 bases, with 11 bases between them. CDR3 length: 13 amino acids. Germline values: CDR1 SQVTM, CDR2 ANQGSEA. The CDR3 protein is CSVRDNHNQPQHF. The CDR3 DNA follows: TGCAGCGTTCGGGACAATCACAATCAGCCCCAGCATTTT.

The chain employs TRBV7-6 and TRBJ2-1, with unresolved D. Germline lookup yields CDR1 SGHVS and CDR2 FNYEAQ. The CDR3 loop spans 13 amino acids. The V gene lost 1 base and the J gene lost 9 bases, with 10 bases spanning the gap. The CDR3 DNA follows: TGTGCCAGCAGCTTAGTTTCGGAGTCTGAGCAGTTCTTC. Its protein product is CASSLVSESEQFF.

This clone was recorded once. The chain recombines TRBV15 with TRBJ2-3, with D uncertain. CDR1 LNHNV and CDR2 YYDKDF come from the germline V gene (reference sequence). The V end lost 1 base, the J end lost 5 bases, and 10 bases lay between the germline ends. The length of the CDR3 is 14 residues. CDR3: CATSRALGLDTQYF. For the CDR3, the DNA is TGTGCCACCAGCAGAGCTTTGGGCCTAGATACGCAGTATTTT.

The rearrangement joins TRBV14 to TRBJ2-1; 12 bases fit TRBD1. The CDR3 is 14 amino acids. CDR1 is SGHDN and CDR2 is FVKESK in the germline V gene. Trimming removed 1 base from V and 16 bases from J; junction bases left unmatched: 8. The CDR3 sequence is CASSQAPGTGGKFF. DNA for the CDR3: TGTGCCAGCAGCCAAGCACCAGGGACAGGGGGCAAATTCTTC.

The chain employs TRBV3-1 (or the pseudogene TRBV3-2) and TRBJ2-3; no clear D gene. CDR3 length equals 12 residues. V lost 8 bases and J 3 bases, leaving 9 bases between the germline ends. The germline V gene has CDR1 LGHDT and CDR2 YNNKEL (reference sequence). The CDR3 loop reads CASATRTDTQYF. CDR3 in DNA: TGTGCCAGCGCAACAAGAACAGATACGCAGTATTTT.

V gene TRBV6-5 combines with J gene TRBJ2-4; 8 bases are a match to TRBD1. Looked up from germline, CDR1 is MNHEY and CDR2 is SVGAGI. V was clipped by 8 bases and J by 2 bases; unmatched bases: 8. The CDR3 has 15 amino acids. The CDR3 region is CASGRDRNTKNIQYF. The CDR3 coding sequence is TGTGCCAGCGGCCGGGACAGGAATACCAAAAACATTCAGTACTTC.

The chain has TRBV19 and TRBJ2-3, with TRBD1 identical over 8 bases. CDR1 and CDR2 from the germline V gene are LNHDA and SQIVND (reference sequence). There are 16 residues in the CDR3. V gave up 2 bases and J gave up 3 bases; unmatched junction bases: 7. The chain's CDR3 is CASSISVGQGTDTQYF. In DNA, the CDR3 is TGTGCCAGTAGTATAAGTGTTGGACAGGGAACAGATACGCAGTATTTT. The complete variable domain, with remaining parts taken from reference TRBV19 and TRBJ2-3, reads DGGITQSPKYLFRKEGQNVTLSCEQNLNHDAMYWYRQDPGQGLRLIYYSQIVNDFQKGDIAEGYSVSREKKESFPLTVTSAQKNPTAFYLCASSISVGQGTDTQYFGPGTRLTVL.